This entry describes one TCR beta chain. This sample was included in a study of blood T cell repertoires in COVID-19. The CDR3 runs to 17 residues. Germline CDR1 and CDR2: SGHTA and FQGTGA. V lost 5 bases and J lost 10; bases outside the gene matches: 12. In the authors' workflow: Reference gene primer amplification gave nucleated cell count estimates. The table came from immunoSEQ multiplex PCR; TCRdb's copy has only in-frame clones and leaves some out. V, J and clone size are those of that table, while D and trimming were read from the DNA. The profile covers 150,000 to 200,000 clones, with around four fifths appearing a single time and less than 10% taken by the ten largest.

This clonotype was obtained from a woman in her seventies with COVID-19, enrolled during active disease. The rearrangement uses TRBV7-3 and TRBJ2-1; 15 bases map to TRBD2. Sequenced material: peripheral blood. CDR3 region: CASSPKGLAGGKGEQFF. The CDR3 DNA is TGTGCCAGCAGCCCAAAAGGACTAGCGGGAGGGAAGGGGGAGCAGTTCTTC.